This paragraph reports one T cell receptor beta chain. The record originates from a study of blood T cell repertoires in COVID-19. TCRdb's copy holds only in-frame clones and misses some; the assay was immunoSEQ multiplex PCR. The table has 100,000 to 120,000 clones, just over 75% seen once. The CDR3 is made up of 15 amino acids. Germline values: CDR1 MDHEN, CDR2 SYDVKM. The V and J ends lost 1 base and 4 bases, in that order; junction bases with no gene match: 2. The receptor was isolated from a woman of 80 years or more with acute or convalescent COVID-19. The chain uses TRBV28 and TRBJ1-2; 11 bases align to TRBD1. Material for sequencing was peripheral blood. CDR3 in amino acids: CASSLSGTGGYGYTF. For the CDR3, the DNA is TGTGCCAGCAGTTTATCCGGGACAGGGGGCTATGGCTACACCTTC.